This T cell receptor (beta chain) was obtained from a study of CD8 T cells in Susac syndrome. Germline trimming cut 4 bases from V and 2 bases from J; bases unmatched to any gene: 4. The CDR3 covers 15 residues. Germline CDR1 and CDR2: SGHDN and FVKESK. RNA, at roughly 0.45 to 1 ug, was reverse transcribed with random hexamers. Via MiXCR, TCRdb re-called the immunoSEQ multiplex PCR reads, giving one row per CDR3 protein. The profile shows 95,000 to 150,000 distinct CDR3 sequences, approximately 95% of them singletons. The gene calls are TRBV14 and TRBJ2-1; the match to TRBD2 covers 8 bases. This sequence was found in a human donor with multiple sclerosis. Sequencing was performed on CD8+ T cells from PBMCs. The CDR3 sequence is CASSPAGVPYNEQFF. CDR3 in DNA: TGTGCCAGCAGCCCAGCGGGAGTCCCCTACAATGAGCAGTTCTTC.